Here is one T cell receptor beta chain with its context. Its target is not known. This sample was taken from a study of blood T cells in healthy people across ages. The study's findings and limits: Estimated diversity, derived from one million T cells, was regarded as an underestimate.

CDR3 length equals 15 residues. Germline CDR1 is SQVTM and CDR2 is ANQGSEA. V shed 4 bases and J shed 1 base, with 17 bases lying between them. A sample-barcoded 5' primer and a J-beta primer mix were used in a second PCR of roughly 7 to 11 cycles. Every single cDNA molecule received a tag from a template-switch adaptor with 12 random nucleotides. All samples gave at least 2.5 million CDR3-containing paired-end reads. Each CDR3 protein gets one entry after TCRdb re-called the 5' RACE reads with MiXCR. The data hold approximately 820,000 distinct CDR3 sequences, with more than 40% observed a single time. Each individual donor underwent a draw of ten milliliters of peripheral blood.

The TCR was taken from a man aged 60 to 75 in good health. Sequenced input: blood. The chain combines TRBV29-1 with TRBJ2-7, with D possibly being TRBD1 (5 bases). The DNA for the CDR3 is TGCAGCGTTGTCGTTACAACAGGAGTATCCTACGAGCAGTACTTC. Residues: CSVVVTTGVSYEQYF.